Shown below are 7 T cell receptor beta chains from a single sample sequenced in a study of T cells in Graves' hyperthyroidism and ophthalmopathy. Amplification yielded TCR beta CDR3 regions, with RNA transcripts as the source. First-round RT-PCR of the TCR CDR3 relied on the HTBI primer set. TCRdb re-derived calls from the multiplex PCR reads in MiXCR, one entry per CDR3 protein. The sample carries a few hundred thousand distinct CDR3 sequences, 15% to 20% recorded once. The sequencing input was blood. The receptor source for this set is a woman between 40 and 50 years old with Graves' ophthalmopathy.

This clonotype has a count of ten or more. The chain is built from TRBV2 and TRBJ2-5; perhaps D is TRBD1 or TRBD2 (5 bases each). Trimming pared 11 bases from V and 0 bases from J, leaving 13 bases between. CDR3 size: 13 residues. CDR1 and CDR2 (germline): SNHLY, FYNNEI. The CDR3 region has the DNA TGTGCCGGGCAGGGACGGAACCAAGAGACCCAGTACTTC. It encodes CAGQGRNQETQYF. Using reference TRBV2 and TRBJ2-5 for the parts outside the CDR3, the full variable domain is EPEVTQTPSHQVTQMGQEVILRCVPISNHLYFYWYRQILGQKVEFLVSFYNNEISEKSEIFDDQFSVERPDGSNFTLKIRSTKLEDSAMYFCAGQGRNQETQYFGPGTRLLVL.

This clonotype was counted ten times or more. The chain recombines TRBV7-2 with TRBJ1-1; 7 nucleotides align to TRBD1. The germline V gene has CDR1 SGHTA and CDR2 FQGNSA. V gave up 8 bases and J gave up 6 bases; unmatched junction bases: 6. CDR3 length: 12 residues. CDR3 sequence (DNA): TGTGCCAGCGGACCAGGGGGGGCTGAAGCTTTCTTT. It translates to CASGPGGAEAFF.

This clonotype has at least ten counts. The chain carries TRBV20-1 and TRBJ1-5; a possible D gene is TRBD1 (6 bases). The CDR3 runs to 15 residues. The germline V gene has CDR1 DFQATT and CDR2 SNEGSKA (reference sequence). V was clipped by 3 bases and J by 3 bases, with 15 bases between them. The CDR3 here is CSARGGAEANQPQHF. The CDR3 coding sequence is TGCAGTGCTAGGGGGGGGGCAGAGGCCAATCAGCCCCAGCATTTT.

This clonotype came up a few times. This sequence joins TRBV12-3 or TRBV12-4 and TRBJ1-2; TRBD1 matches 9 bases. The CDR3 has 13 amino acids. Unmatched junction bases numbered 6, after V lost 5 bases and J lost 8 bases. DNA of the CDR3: TGTGCCAGCAGTAGGGGACAGGGTGGCGGCTACACCTTC. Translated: CASSRGQGGGYTF.

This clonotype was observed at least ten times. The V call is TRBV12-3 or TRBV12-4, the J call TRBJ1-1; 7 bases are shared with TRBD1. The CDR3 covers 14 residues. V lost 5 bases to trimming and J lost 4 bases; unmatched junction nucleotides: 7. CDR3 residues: CASSLDRDGTEAFF. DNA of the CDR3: TGTGCCAGCAGTCTTGACAGGGACGGCACTGAAGCTTTCTTT.

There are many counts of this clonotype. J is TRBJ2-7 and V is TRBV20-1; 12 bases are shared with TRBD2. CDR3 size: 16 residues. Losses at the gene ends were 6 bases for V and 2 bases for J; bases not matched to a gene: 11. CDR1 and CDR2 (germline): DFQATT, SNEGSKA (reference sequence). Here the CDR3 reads CSAVTILAGGPYEQYF. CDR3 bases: TGCAGTGCCGTCACGATTCTAGCGGGAGGGCCCTACGAGCAGTACTTC.

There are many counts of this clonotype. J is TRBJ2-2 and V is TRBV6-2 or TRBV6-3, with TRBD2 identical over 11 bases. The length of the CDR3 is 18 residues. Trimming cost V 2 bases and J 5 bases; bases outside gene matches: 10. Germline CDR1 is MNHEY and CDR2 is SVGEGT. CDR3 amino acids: CASSYTLAGVGGTGELFF. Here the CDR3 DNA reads TGTGCCAGCAGTTACACACTAGCGGGAGTTGGTGGAACCGGGGAGCTGTTTTTT.